A selection of T cell receptor beta chains follows, all from one sample in a study of blood T cell repertoires in COVID-19. Only in-frame clones appear in the TCRdb table, and some are missing; sequencing was by immunoSEQ multiplex PCR. The sample consists of around 69,000 clones, about four fifths of them appearing once. The material sequenced was peripheral blood. Receptor source: a woman aged 70-85 years with acute or convalescent COVID-19. Each CDR3 is given with its conserved first and last residue. Each record gives: CDR3 length, clone size, D gene, J gene, V gene, CDR3 DNA, CDR3 protein. The D gene is left open where the match is weak. A clone size is listed for some rows: how often the clone was seen (once, few, many), or a class if it is expanded.

15,.,TRBD2,TRBJ2-3,TRBV6-4,TGTGCCAGCAGTGAACTAGCGGGGGCCACAGATACGCAGTATTTT,CASSELAGATDTQYF
15,.,TRBD1,TRBJ1-1,TRBV19,TGTGCCAGTAGTCTGAAGACAGGGCTGGCCACTGAAGCTTTCTTT,CASSLKTGLATEAFF
15,.,.,TRBJ2-1,TRBV7-8,TGTGCCAGCAGCTTAGAGGGGGTGGAGTACAATGAGCAGTTCTTC,CASSLEGVEYNEQFF
16,.,TRBD2,TRBJ2-3,TRBV6-6,TGTGCCAGCAAGACGTTAGCGGGAGCTAGCACAGATACGCAGTATTTT,CASKTLAGASTDTQYF
14,.,.,TRBJ2-7,TRBV3-1/TRBV3-2,TGTGCCAGCACTCGGGACTTTTTTTCCTACGAGCAGTACTTC,CASTRDFFSYEQYF
16,.,TRBD2,TRBJ2-7,TRBV28,TGTGCCAGTCCTCCTCGTAGACTAGCGGACTCCTACGAGCAGTACTTC,CASPPRRLADSYEQYF
15,.,TRBD1,TRBJ1-3,TRBV3-1/TRBV3-2,TGTGCCAGCAGCCCCGACAGGGGATCTGGAAACACCATATATTTT,CASSPDRGSGNTIYF
14,.,TRBD1,TRBJ1-1,TRBV7-9,TGTGCCAGCAGCGAGGGACAGCAGAACACTGAAGCTTTCTTT,CASSEGQQNTEAFF
11,.,.,TRBJ1-1,TRBV12-3/TRBV12-4,TGTGCCAGCAGTTTACGGTCAGGCAGAATCTTT,CASSLRSGRIF
13,.,.,TRBJ1-1,TRBV29-1,TGCAGCGTCGCGCGGGGGCAGAACACTGAAGCTTTCTTT,CSVARGQNTEAFF
17,.,TRBD1,TRBJ1-2,TRBV25-1,TGTGCCAGCAGTGAATATACTCCCCGCCGGGACAGGGTGGGCTACACCTTC,CASSEYTPRRDRVGYTF
16,.,.,TRBJ1-2,TRBV19,TGTGCCAGTAGTGTAATACCTACCGGGAGCCAATCTGGCTACACCTTC,CASSVIPTGSQSGYTF
15,.,.,TRBJ2-5,TRBV9,TGTGCCAGCAGCCCACAACAGGGTTTCCAAGAGACCCAGTACTTC,CASSPQQGFQETQYF
15,.,.,TRBJ2-3,TRBV7-7,TGTGCCAGCAGCTTAAATCCAGGGTCCACAGATACGCAGTATTTT,CASSLNPGSTDTQYF
13,once,TRBD2,TRBJ2-1,TRBV7-7,TGTGCTAGCAGCTCTGGGGGGGACAATGAGCAGTTCTTC,CASSSGGDNEQFF
15,.,TRBD2,TRBJ2-7,TRBV6-4,TGTGCCAGCAGTGAGTGGCCAGCGGGACCCTACGAGCAGTACTTC,CASSEWPAGPYEQYF
13,.,TRBD1,TRBJ1-2,TRBV9,TGTGCCAGCAGCTCACAGGGGGGCTATGGCTACACCTTC,CASSSQGGYGYTF
15,once,TRBD1,TRBJ1-2,TRBV5-6,TGTGCCAGCAGCCTCGGGGACAGCCACCTCTATGGCTACACCTTC,CASSLGDSHLYGYTF
15,.,.,TRBJ2-7,TRBV2,TGTGCCAGCAGTGAAACGCAGGTCCGTTCCTACGAGCAGTACTTC,CASSETQVRSYEQYF
11,few,.,TRBJ1-1,TRBV20-1,TGCAGTGCCTCTACCGTCCTCGAAGCTTTCTTT,CSASTVLEAFF
15,.,.,TRBJ2-7,TRBV7-8,TGTGCCAGCAGCTTATCTGGAGGCTCCTCCTACGAGCAGTACTTC,CASSLSGGSSYEQYF
14,.,.,TRBJ2-3,TRBV10-2,TGCGCCAGCAAAGCAGGACAGAGCACAGATACGCAGTATTTT,CASKAGQSTDTQYF
13,.,.,TRBJ2-7,TRBV7-2,TGTGCCAGCAGCTTACAAGGGGTCTACGAGCAGTACTTC,CASSLQGVYEQYF
14,.,.,TRBJ2-3,TRBV18,TGTGCCAGCTCACCCGGGCCCCAGGGGGATACGCAGTATTTT,CASSPGPQGDTQYF
14,.,.,TRBJ2-2,TRBV7-3,TGTGCCAGCACGGAGGGAGAACGCCCCGGGGAGCTGTTTTTT,CASTEGERPGELFF
11,.,.,TRBJ2-1,TRBV12-3/TRBV12-4,TGTGCCAGCAGTTTAGCCACCCGGGGGTTCTTC,CASSLATRGFF